This T cell receptor beta chain was documented in a study of T cell clonotyping in hematopoietic cell transplantation. This sample's time point: recipient sample about 28 days before transplant, after cytoreduction. Only in-frame clones appear in the TCRdb table, and some are missing; sequencing was by immunoSEQ multiplex PCR. The sample yields some 16,000 clones, roughly 93% seen once. This sequence was found in a man between 18 and 29 years old with biphenotypic leukemia. Some clones in this sample may be carry-over from other donors' samples. The sample was peripheral blood mononuclear cells, taken before stem cell transplant.

The CDR3 nucleotides are TGTGCCAGCAGCTTGACCGGGGATCAGCCCCAGCATTTT. Its translation is CASSLTGDQPQHF. The J gene is TRBJ1-5, the V gene TRBV11-2; D gene uncertain. CDR1 is SGHAT, CDR2 FQNNGV, per germline. V was trimmed by 3 bases and J by 5 bases, leaving 8 bases between them. CDR3 size: 13 residues.